The 11 T cell receptor beta chains below come from one sample, sequenced in a study of blood T cell repertoires in COVID-19. Sequenced by immunoSEQ multiplex PCR; TCRdb stores in-frame clones only, minus some. The sample carries around 360,000 clones, more than 75% recorded once. The sequencing sample was made of PBMCs or T cells enriched from blood (not recorded which). These receptors originate from a man between 35 and 55 years old in a cohort exposed to, infected with or recovered from COVID-19 (not recorded which).

The chain carries TRBV27 and TRBJ1-5, with D possibly TRBD1 on 6 matching bases. Germline CDR1 reads MNHEY; CDR2 reads SMNVEV (reference sequence). Deletions cut 2 bases from V and 7 bases from J, with 12 bases between. The CDR3 covers 14 residues. This CDR3 reads CASSLNRVGQPQHF. CDR3 DNA: TGTGCCAGCAGTTTAAACAGGGTCGGACAGCCCCAGCATTTT.

Regarding this clone: Sequence at one end of the junction differs from germline and may be a read error. The V and J genes are TRBV6-1 and TRBJ1-6, with D hard to call. The CDR3 loop spans 14 amino acids. Germline CDR1 MNHNS, CDR2 SASEGT. CDR3: CASSEAHLQPRGGF. CDR3 DNA: TGTGCCAGCAGTGAAGCCCATTTGCAGCCTCGGGGTGGCTTC.

The V call is TRBV18, the J call TRBJ2-7; a possible D gene is TRBD2 (5 bases). The CDR3 runs 15 residues. Trimming left V 3 bases short and J 3 bases short, with 15 bases between. In germline, CDR1 is KGHSH, CDR2 LQKENI. The chain's CDR3 is CASSPRASTNYEQYF. The CDR3 nucleotides are TGTGCCAGCTCACCTAGGGCTAGCACAAACTACGAGCAGTACTTC.

The chain joins TRBV7-8 to TRBJ1-1, with D hard to call. Trimming pared 2 bases from V and 0 bases from J, leaving 10 bases between. Germline V lookup: CDR1 SGHVS, CDR2 FQNEAQ. This CDR3 contains 15 residues. CDR3 residues: CASSLITDMNTEAFF. The CDR3 DNA is TGTGCCAGCAGCTTAATAACAGACATGAACACTGAAGCTTTCTTT.

The chain joins TRBV28 to TRBJ2-2; 8 positions match TRBD1. This CDR3 spans 14 amino acids. Trimming at V came to 5 bases and at J to 5 bases, leaving 4 bases not matched to a gene. From germline, CDR1 is MDHEN and CDR2 SYDVKM. The CDR3 here is CASSTGGGTGELFF. The CDR3 bases are TGTGCCAGCAGTACAGGGGGTGGGACCGGGGAGCTGTTTTTT.

V gene TRBV6-5 combines with J gene TRBJ2-7, with 11 bases matching TRBD1. In germline, CDR1 is MNHEY, CDR2 SVGAGI. The V and J ends lost 7 bases and 4 bases, in that order; junction bases with no gene match: 6. The CDR3 runs to 14 residues. In DNA form, the CDR3 reads TGTGCCAGCAAACCGGGACAGGGGGATTACGAGCAGTACTTC. The encoded protein is CASKPGQGDYEQYF.

The chain joins TRBV5-1 to TRBJ2-3, with D possibly matching TRBD1 (6 bases). The CDR3 spans 12 residues. The ends were cut back, 4 bases at V and 7 bases at J, with 10 bases in the middle. Germline V gene sequence: CDR1 SGHRS, CDR2 YFSETQ. The CDR3 nucleotides are TGCGCCAGCAGCCAAGGGGGAAATACGCAGTATTTT. It yields the protein CASSQGGNTQYF.

The J gene is TRBJ1-5, the V gene TRBV19, with no clear D. CDR3 length equals 19 residues. Trimming removed 1 base at V and 4 bases at J, with 23 bases between. The germline V gene encodes CDR1 LNHDA and CDR2 SQIVND (reference sequence). The chain's CDR3 is CASSIVFLGGSTANQPQHF. Written as DNA, the CDR3 is TGTGCCAGTAGTATAGTTTTCTTGGGCGGGAGTACGGCTAATCAGCCCCAGCATTTT.

J is TRBJ2-2 and V is TRBV20-1; no clear D gene. The germline V gene encodes CDR1 DFQATT and CDR2 SNEGSKA (reference sequence). Trimming cost V 7 bases and J 8 bases, with 11 bases left between them. The CDR3 totals 11 residues. The CDR3 sequence is CSVALLGELFF. CDR3 nucleotide sequence: TGCAGTGTGGCCTTGCTGGGGGAGCTGTTTTTT.

The chain employs TRBV14 and TRBJ2-7, with D possibly TRBD1 on 5 matching bases. V was cut by 3 bases and J by 1 base, with 16 bases left in between. CDR1 SGHDN and CDR2 FVKESK come from the germline V gene. The CDR3 extends over 16 amino acids. This CDR3 is CASSHTYQGWSYEQYF. As DNA, the CDR3 is TGTGCCAGCAGCCACACTTACCAGGGTTGGTCCTACGAGCAGTACTTC.

The genes are TRBV4-2 and TRBJ2-7; D is unresolved. Trimming pared 4 bases from V and 3 bases from J, leaving 13 bases between. Germline loops: CDR1 LGHNA, CDR2 YNFKEQ. The CDR3 spans 14 residues. The DNA of the CDR3 is TGTGCCAGCAGCCCCGGTGGGCAGATCTACGAGCAGTACTTC. Protein: CASSPGGQIYEQYF.